This T cell receptor (beta chain) derives from a study of technical replicates of blood from several donors. Assay: immunoSEQ multiplex PCR; the TCRdb copy retains only in-frame clones and omits some. The table records 90,000 to 100,000 clones, about 96% of them present only once. This clone occurred once. Germline loops: CDR1 SGHAT, CDR2 FQDESV (reference sequence). V gave up 1 base and J gave up 8 bases, with 11 bases separating them. The CDR3 totals 13 residues. The chain couples TRBV11-1 to TRBJ1-1; no clear D. The clonotype comes from a human donor in good health. Sequences were obtained from T cells isolated from PBMCs. CDR3 protein: CASSLDRTGEAFF. Here the CDR3 DNA reads TGTGCCAGCAGCTTAGATCGGACGGGAGAAGCTTTCTTT.